The TCR beta chain under discussion was sequenced for a study of blood T cell repertoires in COVID-19. As for the study in general: Researchers got acute and convalescent COVID-19 samples from the United States, Italy and Spain. T cells, B-cell-depleted T cells, or PBMCs provided the cDNA or gDNA that served as material.

This clone was seen just once. Trimming at V came to 5 bases and at J to 5 bases, leaving 3 bases not matched to a gene. CDR1 and CDR2 from the germline V gene are SGHRS and YFSETQ. The CDR3 is 14 amino acids. Authors' analysis steps: Amplification from reference gene primers served as the basis for estimated nucleated cell counts. Data came from immunoSEQ multiplex PCR; TCRdb stores just in-frame clones and leaves some out. V and J calls and clone size are as listed in that table; D and trimming were resolved from the DNA. The table lists 200,000 or so clones, just under 85% of them singletons. This chain connects TRBV5-1 to TRBJ2-7, with 14 bases lining up with TRBD2. Material for sequencing was peripheral blood. This TCR derives from a human donor with acute or convalescent COVID-19. The donor label of this sample is uncertain. The CDR3: CASRGLAGVNEQYF. DNA of the CDR3: TGCGCCAGCAGGGGACTAGCGGGAGTAAACGAGCAGTACTTC.